The 9 T cell receptor beta chains below were found in one sample sequenced in a study of T cells after yellow fever vaccination. Each CDR3 protein gets one entry after TCRdb re-called the 5' RACE reads with MiXCR. The table records 170,000 or so distinct CDR3 sequences, approximately 9.7% of them present only once. The specimen was CD8+ T cells sorted from PBMCs, collected 45 days after the yellow fever booster vaccination. These receptors all come from a young man who received the YFV17D yellow fever vaccine.

This clonotype was recorded a few times. This sequence joins TRBV7-6 and TRBJ2-3; 8 positions agree with TRBD2. This CDR3 is built from 16 residues. Germline V gene data show CDR1 as SGHVS and CDR2 as FNYEAQ. The J segment lost 0 bases and the V segment lost 3 bases, leaving 5 bases of the junction unmatched. CDR3 region: CASSFRVAGSTDTQYF. CDR3 sequence (DNA): TGTGCCAGCAGCTTCAGGGTAGCGGGGAGCACAGATACGCAGTATTTT.

The sample holds many counts of this clonotype. The V gene is TRBV5-4, the J gene TRBJ2-3, with D perhaps TRBD2 (5 bases). V was cut by 5 bases and J by 2 bases, with 15 bases left in between. The germline V gene has CDR1 SGHNT and CDR2 YYREEE (reference sequence). The CDR3 spans 15 residues. This CDR3 reads CASSRPAENTDTQYF. CDR3 in DNA: TGTGCCAGCAGTCGTCCAGCGGAGAACACAGATACGCAGTATTTT.

In its sample, this clonotype was seen a few times. The chain recombines TRBV12-3 or TRBV12-4 with TRBJ2-3, with D perhaps matching TRBD2 (6 bases). Trimming removed 6 bases at V and 3 bases at J, with 16 bases between. CDR3 length: 15 residues. CDR3 amino acids: CASRARLVVTDTQYF. In nucleotides, the CDR3 is TGTGCCAGCAGGGCCCGACTAGTCGTGACAGATACGCAGTATTTT.

This clonotype was seen only a few times. The gene calls are TRBV29-1 and TRBJ1-5; D is undetermined. The V gene's germline CDR1 is SQVTM and CDR2 ANQGSEA. The CDR3 extends over 12 amino acids. V shed 3 bases and J shed 5 bases, with 8 bases lying between them. The CDR3 DNA reads TGCAGCGTTGAGTCACCAGATCAGCCCCAGCATTTT. Protein: CSVESPDQPQHF. The full variable domain, in which reference TRBV29-1 and TRBJ1-5 provide the parts outside the CDR3, is SAVISQKPSRDICQRGTSLTIQCQVDSQVTMMFWYRQQPGQSLTLIATANQGSEATYESGFVIDKFPISRPNLTFSTLTVSNMSPEDSSIYLCSVESPDQPQHFGDGTRLSIL.

The genes are TRBV7-9 and TRBJ2-1, with 9 bases that match TRBD1. The CDR3 runs to 15 residues. The junction had 9 bases not matched to a gene; V was cut back by 5 bases and J by 7 bases. CDR1 is SEHNR, CDR2 FQNEAQ, per germline (reference sequence). The CDR3, as DNA: TGTGCCAGCAGCCAGGCGGGACAGGGCTGGAATGAGCAGTTCTTC. Translation: CASSQAGQGWNEQFF.

J is TRBJ2-1 and V is TRBV20-1, with no clear D. The CDR3 is 13 amino acids. The V gene lost 6 bases and the J gene lost 5 bases, with 14 bases spanning the gap. CDR1 is DFQATT and CDR2 is SNEGSKA in the germline V gene (reference sequence). CDR3 in amino acids: CSANRPNNNEQFF. CDR3 nucleotide sequence: TGCAGTGCCAATCGACCGAATAACAATGAGCAGTTCTTC.

The chain combines TRBV29-1 with TRBJ2-5; D unresolved. There are 11 residues in the CDR3. Germline V gene sequence: CDR1 SQVTM, CDR2 ANQGSEA. Between the trimmed V and J ends, which lost 6 bases and 2 bases, there was a span of 7 bases. CDR3 nucleotides: TGCAGCGTGGGCAGACAAGAGACCCAGTACTTC. Protein product: CSVGRQETQYF.

This clonotype was seen only a few times. The rearrangement joins TRBV29-1 to TRBJ2-3, with D tentatively TRBD2 (6 bases). CDR3 size: 15 residues. The V end lost 2 bases, the J end lost 2 bases, and 14 bases lay between the germline ends. Germline values: CDR1 SQVTM, CDR2 ANQGSEA. The CDR3, as DNA: TGCAGCGTTGAACTACTAGCTCGCCCCACAGATACGCAGTATTTT. Translating it yields CSVELLARPTDTQYF.

The rearrangement uses TRBV4-3 and TRBJ1-4, with unresolved D. Between the trimmed V and J ends, which lost 0 bases and 6 bases, there was a span of 11 bases. CDR3 length: 15 amino acids. The germline V gene has CDR1 LGHNA and CDR2 YSLEER. The CDR3 DNA is TGCGCCAGCAGCCAAGATCAGAGACTTTATGAAAAACTGTTTTTT. Translating it yields CASSQDQRLYEKLFF.